This TCR beta chain originates from a study of control samples from healthy donors and cancer patients. CDR3 length equals 12 residues. The ends were cut back, 3 bases at V and 7 bases at J, with 9 bases in the middle. Germline V lookup: CDR1 LGHNT, CDR2 FRNRAP. Only in-frame clones appear in the TCRdb table, and some are missing; sequencing was by immunoSEQ multiplex PCR. The table records roughly 100,000 clones, around 89% of them present only once. This chain links TRBV12-5 with TRBJ1-2; D not resolved. The sequencing sample was made of PBMCs. This receptor was obtained from a man aged 60 to 75 with lung cancer. The CDR3 DNA reads TGTGCTAGTGGTTTCCGGGAGAGTGGCTACACCTTC. Encoded protein: CASGFRESGYTF.